This T cell receptor (beta chain) was recorded in a study of blood T cell repertoires in COVID-19 (dated by TCRdb to 2020 to 2021). At the level of the whole study: Samples from collaborators originated in the United States, Italy and Spain and spanned both the acute and convalescent phases of COVID-19. The material from the prospective study consisted of cDNA or gDNA derived from T cells, B-cell-depleted T cells, or PBMCs. Deeply sampled blood TCRbeta repertoires from subjects exposed to, actively infected with, or recovered from COVID-19 were included in the dataset. The repertoires were made available in a free public database intended to serve as a resource for research on the immune response to SARS-CoV-2. Samples were obtained from the ongoing ImmuneRACE study (first 160 participants) and from about 1,300 subjects provided by 6 global collaborators. Nearly every sample came with metadata listing a de-identified subject ID, COVID-19 status, age in years and sex. Where HLA class I and class II types were available, the types were taken from metadata supplied by the sample provider, not from assay-based typing.

Each collaborating institution followed its own protocols to collect whole blood in K2EDTA tubes. For TCRbeta analysis, collaborators shipped samples as frozen whole blood, isolated PBMCs, or DNA extracted from either of those sample types. TCRbeta CDR3 regions were amplified from genomic DNA using the immunoSEQ Assay, a bias-controlled multiplex PCR. Per the authors' processing: Within the assay, amplification of reference gene primers was used to estimate how many nucleated cells each sample contained. To quantify the absolute abundance of each unique TCRbeta CDR3 rearrangement, sequence reads were collapsed and filtered. Productive Simpson clonality was computed per sample as the square root of Simpson's diversity index over productive rearrangements. This immuneACCESS table, as held by TCRdb, lists in-frame sequences with V and J called but not all clones. Of the missing ones, under half trace to an unresolved V gene in checked studies; the others have no known cause. V and J calls and clone size are given by that table; D and trimming were obtained from the DNA. For this sample the table gives 250,000 to 350,000 clones, of which 86% were detected only once. Of the sample, under 3.5% falls within the top ten clones.

With respect to this clone: It lacks a known antigen. Base qualities were left out, and no much larger clone turns up one base away.

V is clipped by 2 bases and J by 6 bases, and the sequence between their germline boundaries is 5 bases long. Reading the germline V gene gives CDR1 SGHDN and CDR2 FVKESK. The CDR3 sequence holds 13 residues, the cysteine and phenylalanine included. CDR3 DNA only is kept here, 39 bases in frame from base 1. Broader findings and caveats from the paper: The quantity of clinical and demographic metadata differed by source and by participant and was supplied without curation.

The receptor was derived from a woman between 25 and 40 years old with active or convalescent COVID-19. The rearrangement combines TRBV14 with TRBJ1-6; there is no confident call for the D gene. Input material: peripheral blood. The CDR3 here reads CASSQTTNSPLHF. The nucleotide sequence reads as follows: TGTGCCAGCAGCCAAACAACTAATTCACCCCTCCACTTT.